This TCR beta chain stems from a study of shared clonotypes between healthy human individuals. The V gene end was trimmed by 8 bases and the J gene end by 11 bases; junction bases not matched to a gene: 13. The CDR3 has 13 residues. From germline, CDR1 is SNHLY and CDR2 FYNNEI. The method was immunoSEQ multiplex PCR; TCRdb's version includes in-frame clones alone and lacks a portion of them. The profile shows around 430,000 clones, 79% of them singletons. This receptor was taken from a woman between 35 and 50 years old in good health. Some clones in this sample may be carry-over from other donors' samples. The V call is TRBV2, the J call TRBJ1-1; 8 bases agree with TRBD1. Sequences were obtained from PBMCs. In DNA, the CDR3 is TGTGCCAGCGCTAGTGAGGCAGGGGGCGATGCTTTCTTT. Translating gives CASASEAGGDAFF.